The 2 T cell receptor beta chains listed next were all sequenced from one sample in a study of T cell repertoires in cytomegalovirus infection. TCRdb recomputed calls from the reads with MiXCR, one row per CDR3 protein. This repertoire shows roughly 990,000 distinct CDR3 sequences, around 30% found once; its top ten account for about 14%. No antigen is known for these receptors. The material sequenced was cultured CD8+ T cells from PBMCs, taken from culture after CMV antigen stimulation. The source of these receptors is a human donor in good health (CMV status not recorded). Some clones in this sample may be carry-over from other donors' samples.

This clonotype occurred a few times. The chain recombines TRBV20-1 with TRBJ1-5; 11 bases map to TRBD1. The CDR3 runs 14 residues. Germline V gene sequence: CDR1 DFQATT, CDR2 SNEGSKA (reference sequence). Trimming took 6 bases from V and 7 from J; bases not matched to a gene: 8. CDR3 nucleotides: TGCAGTGCGTCCGGGACAGGGGGTTTCCAGCCCCAGCATTTT. It yields the protein CSASGTGGFQPQHF.

The chain carries TRBV11-2 and TRBJ1-4; D is uncertain. The CDR3 runs to 16 residues. V was cut by 3 bases and J by 3 bases, with 14 bases left in between. Germline CDR1 and CDR2: SGHAT and FQNNGV. CDR3 DNA: TGTGCCAGCAGCTTCGAAGGAGGATCGGCTAATGAAAAACTGTTTTTT. This encodes CASSFEGGSANEKLFF.